These 29 T cell receptor beta chains originate from one sample sequenced in a study of metastatic and nonmetastatic thyroid tumors. TCRdb re-clonotyped the PCR reads through MiXCR. The sample consists of thousands of clones, 25% of them appearing once. Not a single patient had been given any form of treatment at any point before undergoing thyroid surgery. Sequenced: adjacent normal tissue. The receptor source for this set is a male donor with papillary thyroid cancer or a benign thyroid nodule (not recorded which). Some clones in this sample may be carry-over from other donors' samples.

DNA for the CDR3: TGTGCCAGCAGCCCACAGGGGGCCCAAGAGACCCAGTACTTC. As protein: CASSPQGAQETQYF. This chain uses TRBV12-3 or TRBV12-4 with TRBJ2-5; 9 bases agree with TRBD1. The V and J ends lost 6 bases and 1 base, in that order; junction bases with no gene match: 3. This CDR3 has 14 amino acids.

The chain carries TRBV10-3 and TRBJ2-5; the match to TRBD2 covers 10 bases. The germline V gene has CDR1 ENHRY and CDR2 SYGVKD. The CDR3 totals 15 residues. Trimming cost V 4 bases and J 5 bases; bases outside gene matches: 7. The CDR3 protein is CAISGSGGPSETQYF. The CDR3 DNA reads as TGTGCCATCAGTGGTAGCGGGGGGCCGTCGGAGACCCAGTACTTC.

By frequency in the sample, this clone is medium-sized. The rearrangement links TRBV28 to TRBJ1-2; D possibly corresponds to TRBD1 (6 bases). The CDR3 is 17 residues long. Trimming stripped 4 bases from V and 2 bases from J, with 20 bases between. CDR1 MDHEN and CDR2 SYDVKM come from the germline V gene. CDR3 loop: CASSSAGTDGQNYGYTF. The CDR3 nucleotides read TGTGCCAGCAGTTCGGCGGGGACGGACGGACAGAACTATGGCTACACCTTC.

V is TRBV28 and J is TRBJ1-2; D gene uncertain. Per the germline V gene, CDR1 is MDHEN and CDR2 is SYDVKM. Trimming pared 4 bases from V and 4 bases from J, leaving 13 bases between. The CDR3 contains 14 residues. The CDR3 DNA reads TGTGCCAGCAGTTGGGCCATACGAGGCTATGGCTACACCTTC. It specifies CASSWAIRGYGYTF.

This chain links TRBV5-4 with TRBJ1-2; the D gene is possibly TRBD1 (5 bases). Germline V gene lookup returns CDR1 SGHNT and CDR2 YYREEE (reference sequence). CDR3 length: 15 amino acids. V was shortened by 3 bases and J by 3 bases, with 15 bases between the two germline ends. Here the CDR3 DNA reads TGTGCCAGCAGCTCGCCCTATATGGGGGACTATGGCTACACCTTC. It specifies CASSSPYMGDYGYTF.

Sample share makes this clone medium-sized. The genes are TRBV12-3 or TRBV12-4 and TRBJ2-5; maybe TRBD1 (6 bases). The V end was cut by 5 bases, the J end by 3 bases, with 22 bases between. The CDR3 has 17 residues. The CDR3 spells CASSLGYPGTKKETQYF. CDR3 in DNA: TGTGCCAGCAGTCTGGGATACCCCGGGACAAAGAAAGAGACCCAGTACTTC.

This clone was counted ten times or more. The chain joins TRBV6-1 to TRBJ1-4, with D possibly TRBD1 on 6 matching bases. The germline CDR1 and CDR2 sequences are MNHNS and SASEGT. The CDR3 extends over 12 amino acids. V gave up 0 bases and J gave up 11 bases, with 7 bases separating them. CDR3 DNA: TGTGCCAGCAGTGAAGCAGGGGGGAAACTGTTTTTT. Encoded protein: CASSEAGGKLFF.

The rearrangement uses TRBV27 and TRBJ2-2; D not resolved. The germline V gene has CDR1 MNHEY and CDR2 SMNVEV (reference sequence). CDR3 length: 15 amino acids. Trimming removed 5 bases from V and 1 base from J, with 11 bases in between. The CDR3 reads CASSERAQNTGELFF. The CDR3 nucleotides are TGTGCCAGCAGTGAACGGGCGCAGAACACCGGGGAGCTGTTTTTT.

This clone appeared many times. CDR3 loop: CASSPDRGSEAFF. CDR3 DNA: TGTGCCAGCAGCCCCGACAGGGGATCTGAAGCTTTCTTT. V gene TRBV7-2 combines with J gene TRBJ1-1; TRBD1 agrees at 8 bases. CDR1 and CDR2 (germline): SGHTA, FQGNSA. The CDR3 is made up of 13 amino acids. V lost 5 bases and J lost 6; bases outside the gene matches: 5.

V and J are TRBV6-1 and TRBJ2-7; TRBD2 agrees at 10 bases. The germline CDR1 and CDR2 sequences are MNHNS and SASEGT. V gave up 5 bases and J gave up 0 bases; unmatched junction bases: 1. This CDR3 comprises 14 residues. CDR3 nucleotides: TGTGCCAGCAGTCTAGCGGGAGTCTCCTACGAGCAGTACTTC. This gives the protein CASSLAGVSYEQYF.

The chain uses TRBV7-2 and TRBJ1-1; unclear D gene. Trimming pared 3 bases from V and 5 bases from J, leaving 7 bases between. CDR1 and CDR2 from the germline V gene are SGHTA and FQGNSA. This CDR3 region has 12 residues. The chain's CDR3 is CASSFLYTEAFF. The CDR3, as DNA: TGTGCCAGCAGCTTTTTATATACTGAAGCTTTCTTT.

Relative to its sample, this clone is large (0.1 to 1%). The CDR3 sequence is CASMVPSRTDTQYF. The CDR3 bases are TGTGCCAGCATGGTCCCTAGTAGGACAGATACGCAGTATTTT. This sequence joins TRBV2 and TRBJ2-3; D gene unclear. Trimming cost V 7 bases and J 3 bases, with 14 bases left between them. Germline assignment: CDR1 SNHLY and CDR2 FYNNEI. This CDR3 is 14 amino acids long.

The chain links TRBV20-1 to TRBJ2-5, with 10 bases identical to TRBD2. This CDR3 region has 13 residues. J lost 5 bases, V lost 5 bases, and 5 bases had no gene match. The germline V gene has CDR1 DFQATT and CDR2 SNEGSKA (reference sequence). The CDR3 is CSAELAGWETQYF. In nucleotides, the CDR3 is TGCAGTGCTGAACTAGCGGGGTGGGAGACCCAGTACTTC.

This clone was found a few times. Being one base from a much bigger clone, this may be a read error. The V gene is TRBV28, the J gene TRBJ2-5; 8 nucleotides agree with TRBD2. Germline V gene data show CDR1 as MDHEN and CDR2 as SYDVKM. The CDR3 is 18 amino acids. The V and J ends lost 1 base and 0 bases, in that order; junction bases with no gene match: 10. DNA of the CDR3: TGTGCCAGCAGTTTATCCGGGAGGGCGATTACTCACCAAGAGACCCAGTACTTC. It encodes CASSLSGRAITHQETQYF.

In this sample, this clone is medium-sized (0.01 to 0.1%). This sequence joins TRBV19 and TRBJ1-2, with a weak D call TRBD1 (6 bases). The ends were cut back, 7 bases at V and 4 bases at J, with 10 bases in the middle. The CDR3 covers 12 residues. Germline CDR1 LNHDA, CDR2 SQIVND (reference sequence). The DNA for the CDR3 is TGTGCCAGTACCCCAGGGGCCTATGGCTACACCTTC. Its protein is CASTPGAYGYTF.

This clone turned up a few times. This chain links TRBV6-4 with TRBJ1-3; 8 bases map to TRBD1. Germline values: CDR1 MRHNA, CDR2 SNTAGT. The CDR3 sequence is 16 residues long. J lost 5 bases, V lost 3 bases, and 9 bases had no gene match. CDR3 loop: CASSEIRDRIRNTIYF. In DNA form, the CDR3 reads TGTGCCAGCAGTGAAATAAGGGACAGGATTAGAAACACCATATATTTT.

The V gene is TRBV7-9, the J gene TRBJ2-7, with 8 bases identical to TRBD1. CDR3 length: 13 amino acids. Germline assignment: CDR1 SEHNR and CDR2 FQNEAQ (reference sequence). V lost 2 bases and J lost 8; bases outside the gene matches: 5. The CDR3 DNA reads TGTGCCAGCAGCTTATCCGGACAGGGTCAGCAGTACTTC. This sequence encodes CASSLSGQGQQYF.

The sample holds one count of this clone. This chain uses TRBV5-6 with TRBJ2-7; D is perhaps TRBD1 (6 bases). The CDR3 length is 14 residues. Looked up from germline, CDR1 is SGHDT and CDR2 is YYEEEE. V shed 0 bases and J shed 3 bases, with 10 bases lying between them. CDR3 in amino acids: CASSLGQANYEQYF. The DNA for the CDR3 is TGTGCCAGCAGCTTGGGACAGGCGAACTACGAGCAGTACTTC.

By share of the sample, this clone is large. The V call is TRBV28, the J call TRBJ2-7; 8 bases are a match to TRBD1. This CDR3 is built from 13 residues. Germline trimming cut 2 bases from V and 4 bases from J; bases unmatched to any gene: 1. Germline assignment: CDR1 MDHEN and CDR2 SYDVKM. The CDR3 spells CASSLRTGYEQYF. The DNA of the CDR3 is TGTGCCAGCAGTTTACGGACAGGGTACGAGCAGTACTTC.

This clone was seen many times. The chain uses TRBV25-1 and TRBJ2-3; perhaps TRBD1 as D (5 bases). The CDR3 has 12 amino acids. Germline CDR1 is MGHDK and CDR2 is SYGVNS. Trimming removed 6 bases at V and 2 bases at J, with 6 bases between. The CDR3 region is CASRDITDTQYF. The DNA of the CDR3 is TGTGCCAGCAGGGACATCACAGATACGCAGTATTTT.

This clone came up many times. This may stem from a read error, because a much larger clone lies one nucleotide away. Other nucleotide sequences from this sample produce the same CDR3. The V and J genes are TRBV30 and TRBJ1-4; tentative D call: TRBD1 (6 bases). The CDR3 contains 15 residues. Germline V gives CDR1 GTSNPN, CDR2 SVGIG (reference sequence). This CDR3 reads CAWSPGASTNEKLFF. The CDR3 DNA sequence: TGTGCCTGGAGCCCAGGGGCATCAACTAATGAGAAACTGTTTTTT. The full variable domain, rest sourced from reference TRBV30 and TRBJ1-4, is SQTIHQWPATLVQPVGSPLSLECTVEGTSNPNLYWYRQAAGRGLQLLFYSVGIGQISSEVPQNLSASRPQDRQFILSSKKLLLSDSGFYLCAWSPGASTNEKLFFGSGTQLSVL.

The chain joins TRBV30 to TRBJ2-7, with 10 bases fitting TRBD2. CDR3 length: 14 residues. Germline V lookup: CDR1 GTSNPN, CDR2 SVGIG (reference sequence). V dropped 2 bases and J dropped 6; count of bases not matched to a gene: 7. DNA for the CDR3: TGTGCCTGGAGTACTCTAGCGGGAGATATCGAGCAGTACTTC. Its protein product is CAWSTLAGDIEQYF.

The genes are TRBV20-1 and TRBJ2-7; D is possibly TRBD2 (6 bases). This CDR3 region has 14 residues. The V end lost 6 bases, the J end lost 0 bases, and 15 bases lay between the germline ends. Germline CDR1 reads DFQATT; CDR2 reads SNEGSKA (reference sequence). DNA of the CDR3: TGCAGTGCCCTACGGGGGTCCTCCTCCTACGAGCAGTACTTC. Translated: CSALRGSSSYEQYF.

The CDR3 nucleotides are TGTGCCAGCAGCTTAGTAGGGGGTTACGAGCAGTACTTC. It translates to CASSLVGGYEQYF. The V and J genes are TRBV11-2 and TRBJ2-7, with TRBD1 as a possible D gene (6 bases). Germline loops: CDR1 SGHAT, CDR2 FQNNGV. This CDR3 is 13 amino acids long. Between the trimmed V and J ends, which lost 1 base and 4 bases, there was a span of 8 bases. The complete variable domain, with remaining parts taken from reference TRBV11-2 and TRBJ2-7, reads EAGVAQSPRYKIIEKRQSVAFWCNPISGHATLYWYQQILGQGPKLLIQFQNNGVVDDSQLPKDRFSAERLKGVDSTLKIQPAKLEDSAVYLCASSLVGGYEQYFGPGTRLTVT.

The rearrangement joins TRBV3-1 to TRBJ1-2; a possible D gene is TRBD1 (5 bases). The germline gives CDR1 LGHDT, CDR2 YNNKEL (reference sequence). The CDR3 runs 13 residues. V lost 4 bases and J lost 7, with 13 bases in between. CDR3 in amino acids: CASSPLRGGGYTF. The CDR3 DNA sequence: TGTGCCAGCAGCCCGTTGCGTGGGGGTGGCTACACCTTC.

The V call is TRBV4-3, the J call TRBJ2-7; a weak D match, TRBD2 (5 bases). The germline gives CDR1 LGHNA, CDR2 YSLEER. Trimming stripped 3 bases from V and 0 bases from J, with 9 bases between. This CDR3 has 14 amino acids. For the CDR3, the DNA is TGCGCCAGCAGCCAGTGGGAGAGCTCCTACGAGCAGTACTTC. This encodes CASSQWESSYEQYF.

The rearrangement joins TRBV20-1 to TRBJ2-7, with D hard to call. The V end lost 3 bases, the J end lost 7 bases, and 16 bases lay between the germline ends. This CDR3 has 13 amino acids. CDR1 and CDR2 (germline): DFQATT, SNEGSKA (reference sequence). CDR3 sequence (DNA): TGCAGTGCTAGGAGTCAGGCTACTGGAGAGCAGTACTTC. This translates into CSARSQATGEQYF.

This chain connects TRBV5-1 to TRBJ2-7; weak D call: TRBD1 (6 bases). The CDR3 is 15 amino acids. The germline gives CDR1 SGHRS, CDR2 YFSETQ. V was shortened by 0 bases and J by 0 bases, with 10 bases between the two germline ends. CDR3 protein: CASSLAQGSSYEQYF. In DNA form, the CDR3 reads TGCGCCAGCAGCTTGGCCCAGGGGAGCTCCTACGAGCAGTACTTC. The full variable domain, completed using reference TRBV5-1 and TRBJ2-7, is KAGVTQTPRYLIKTRGQQVTLSCSPISGHRSVSWYQQTPGQGLQFLFEYFSETQRNKGNFPGRFSGRQFSNSRSEMNVSTLELGDSALYLCASSLAQGSSYEQYFGPGTRLTVT.

By sample fraction, this clone is medium-sized. This chain uses TRBV15 with TRBJ2-7, with D unclear. Deletions cut 0 bases from V and 4 bases from J, with 13 bases between. The length of the CDR3 is 15 residues. Germline CDR1 is LNHNV and CDR2 is YYDKDF (reference sequence). DNA of the CDR3: TGTGCCACCAGCAGAGATCTGTTCGGAACATACGAGCAGTACTTC. The encoded protein is CATSRDLFGTYEQYF. Full variable domain (rest looked up from reference TRBV15 and TRBJ2-7): DAMVIQNPRYQVTQFGKPVTLSCSQTLNHNVMYWYQQKSSQAPKLLFHYYDKDFNNEADTPDNFQSRRPNTSFCFLDIRSPGLGDTAMYLCATSRDLFGTYEQYFGPGTRLTVT.